This T cell receptor (beta chain) comes out of a study of STAT3 mutations in large granular lymphocyte leukemia (dated by TCRdb to 2018 to 2020). For the study in its entirety: Roughly half of the T-LGLL patients who were sequenced longitudinally carried canonical activating STAT3 mutations. A couple of patients with natural killer LGL leukemia were also sequenced longitudinally as controls within the study. Serial deep sequencing of TCRbeta CDR3 and STAT3 was performed in patients with T-cell large granular lymphocyte leukemia to reconstruct clonal hierarchy and dynamics. Over half of the T-LGLL patients were given one or more immunosuppressive therapy regimens, and less than 45% of those treated had a hematologic response. Each patient was sequenced at an average of around 4 time points, ranging from 2 to 8 samplings. More than 15 representative T-LGLL cases were selected from an initial cohort of under 250 LGL patients for longitudinal TCRbeta and STAT3 sequencing.

This clone turned up a few times. There is no known antigen for this receptor. No clone much larger than this one lies a single base away; base qualities are absent. The paper's findings and limits, for the study overall: Because codominant clonotypes persisted in some patients, a small but highly pathogenic clone may have been missed. The burden of the dominant TCR clone was higher than the STAT3 mutant burden in several patients, which suggests that the STAT3 mutation arose secondarily inside a clone that had already expanded. The linking of therapy response to changes in TCR clonal burden was complicated by variable intervals between samplings and differing treatment regimens. All T-LGLL patients had at least one immunodominant TCRbeta clonotype, and roughly half had multiple immunodominant subclonotypes. Because no samples were available when a clone first appeared, clonal expansion had to be inferred from samplings taken at other points. TCR clonotype switching after therapy was observed in about 35% of the 18 patients, and all newly emerging clones were found to be STAT3 wild type.

The same DNA, extracted from blood mononuclear cells, served for both the TCR sequencing and the STAT3 sequencing. TCRbeta libraries were sequenced on an Illumina MiSeq, averaging around 41,000 productive templates per sample. Multiplex PCR amplification was used to generate TCRbeta CDR3 libraries with the immunoSEQ assay. Turning to the authors' computational methods: Repertoire diversity was calculated as previously defined, and values close to 0 indicated extremely monoclonal samples. What TCRdb holds here is the immuneACCESS table cut down to in-frame rearrangements. Part of the clones is not present; checked against another copy, under half of the missing clones reflect an unresolved V gene, and the others are unexplained. That table gives V, J and clone size, and the DNA gave D and trimming. The table for this sample lists tens of thousands of clones; roughly 77% of them were counted only once. The ten largest make up roughly 0.4% of the sample.

Input material: PBMCs. This TCR was sampled from a human donor with T large granular lymphocyte leukemia. Some clones in this sample may be carry-over from other donors' samples.

The DNA sequence is given as TGCGCCAGCAGCGGGGGGAGGGGACTAGCGGGGAGTAGCTCCTACAATGAGCAGTTCTTC. This is translated as CASSGGRGLAGSSSYNEQFF. The chain is assembled from TRBV5-1 and TRBJ2-1, with 13 central nucleotides matching TRBD2. V ends up 4 bases short and J 0 bases short, with an unmatched junction base count of 13. As encoded in the germline V gene, CDR1 is SGHRS while CDR2 is YFSETQ. The CDR3, cysteine through phenylalanine, is 20 amino acids long. Only the CDR3 part of the read is kept: 60 bases, read in frame from the first base. The CDR3, completed at both ends by the reference TRBV5-1 and TRBJ2-1 genes, gives the full variable domain KAGVTQTPRYLIKTRGQQVTLSCSPISGHRSVSWYQQTPGQGLQFLFEYFSETQRNKGNFPGRFSGRQFSNSRSEMNVSTLELGDSALYLCASSGGRGLAGSSSYNEQFFGPGTRLTVL.